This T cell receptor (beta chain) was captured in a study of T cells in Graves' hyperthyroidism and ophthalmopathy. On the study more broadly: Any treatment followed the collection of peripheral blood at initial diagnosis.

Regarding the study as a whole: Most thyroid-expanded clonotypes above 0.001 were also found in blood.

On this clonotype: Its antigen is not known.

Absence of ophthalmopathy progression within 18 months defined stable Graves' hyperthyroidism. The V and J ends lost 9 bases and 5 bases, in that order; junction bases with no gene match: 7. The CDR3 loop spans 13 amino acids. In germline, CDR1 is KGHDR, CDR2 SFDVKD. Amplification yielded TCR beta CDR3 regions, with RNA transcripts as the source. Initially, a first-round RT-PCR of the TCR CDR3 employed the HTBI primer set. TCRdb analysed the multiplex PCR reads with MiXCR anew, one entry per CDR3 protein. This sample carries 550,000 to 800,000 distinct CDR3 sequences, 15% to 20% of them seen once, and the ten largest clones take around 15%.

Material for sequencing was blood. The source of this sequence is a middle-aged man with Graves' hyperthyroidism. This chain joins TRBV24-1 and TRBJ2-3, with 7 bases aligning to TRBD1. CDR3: CATARQGIDTQYF. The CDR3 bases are TGTGCCACCGCTCGACAGGGAATAGATACGCAGTATTTT.